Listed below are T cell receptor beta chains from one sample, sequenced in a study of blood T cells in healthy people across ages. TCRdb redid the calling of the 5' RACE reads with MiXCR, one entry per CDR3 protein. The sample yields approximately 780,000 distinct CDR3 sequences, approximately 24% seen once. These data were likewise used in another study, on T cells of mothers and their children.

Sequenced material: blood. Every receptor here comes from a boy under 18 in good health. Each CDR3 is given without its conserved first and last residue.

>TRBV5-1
ASSATSGGREQY
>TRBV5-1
ASSLRESNTEAF
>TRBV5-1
ASSLDRGNTDTQY
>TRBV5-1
ASSAGQGSSYNEQF
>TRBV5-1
ASSFTSANNEQF
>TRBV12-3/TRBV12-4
ASSLRLTETQY
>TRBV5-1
ASSLRLTIAGGRETQY
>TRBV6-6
ASSSSGGANNEQF
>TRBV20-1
SALERTGYIYGYT
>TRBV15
ATGPSSRGEQF
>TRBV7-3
ASSPLPGQAPEAF
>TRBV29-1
SVEWQETQY
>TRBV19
ASSIVPRPYYGYT
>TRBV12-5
ASGESGGETQY
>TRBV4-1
ASSQDLNRGNEQF
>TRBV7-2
ASSFPAPGQGAHEQY
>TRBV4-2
ASSQEATSGGDRRQY
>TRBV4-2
ASSQEGSSGGKGETQY
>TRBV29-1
SVVEPGNYGYT
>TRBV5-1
ASSLGTSTYEQY
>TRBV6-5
ASSQTGTSHYEQY
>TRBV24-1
ATSGGLAGRETQY
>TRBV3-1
ASSQDPGRWNTEAF